These T cell receptor beta chains were read from a single sample in a study of PD-L1 blockade in urothelial cancer. TCRdb keeps only in-frame clones here, not all; method: immunoSEQ multiplex PCR. The sample shows 130,000 or so clones, approximately 84% of them seen only once. The sample was PBMCs, taken around atezolizumab (anti-PD-L1) treatment. The receptor source for this set is a middle-aged man with urothelial cancer. Both conserved end residues are part of each CDR3. The D gene is left open where the match is weak. Clone size is given for some rows only: seen once, a few or many times, or a class if the clone is expanded.

clone size: many
V gene: TRBV27
D gene: .
J gene: TRBJ1-2
CDR3 protein: CASSPSPGSYGYTF
CDR3 DNA: TGTGCCAGCAGTCCCTCCCCCGGTAGCTATGGCTACACCTTC

clone size: .
V gene: TRBV28
D gene: .
J gene: TRBJ1-2
CDR3 protein: CASAPGAPYGYTF
CDR3 DNA: TGTGCCAGTGCCCCAGGGGCCCCCTATGGCTACACCTTC

clone size: .
V gene: TRBV5-1
D gene: .
J gene: TRBJ2-3
CDR3 protein: CASSLWSGSDTQYF
CDR3 DNA: TGCGCCAGCAGCTTGTGGAGCGGCTCAGATACGCAGTATTTT

clone size: .
V gene: TRBV4-1
D gene: TRBD2
J gene: TRBJ2-3
CDR3 protein: CASSQDPSGRPDTQYF
CDR3 DNA: TGCGCCAGCAGCCAAGATCCAAGCGGGAGGCCAGATACGCAGTATTTT

clone size: .
V gene: TRBV2
D gene: .
J gene: TRBJ1-6
CDR3 protein: CAFPGQGYNSPLHF
CDR3 DNA: TGTGCCTTCCCCGGGCAGGGGTATAATTCACCCCTCCACTTT

clone size: .
V gene: TRBV10-3
D gene: .
J gene: TRBJ1-5
CDR3 protein: CAIAQGTGQPQHF
CDR3 DNA: TGTGCCATCGCCCAGGGAACGGGTCAGCCCCAGCATTTT

clone size: few
V gene: TRBV5-1
D gene: TRBD1
J gene: TRBJ1-3
CDR3 protein: CASRNQPTGDGNTIYF
CDR3 DNA: TGCGCCAGCAGAAATCAACCGACAGGGGATGGAAACACCATATATTTT

clone size: .
V gene: TRBV2
D gene: .
J gene: TRBJ1-5
CDR3 protein: CASSPILRAGNQPQHF
CDR3 DNA: TGTGCCAGCAGCCCTATTCTCAGGGCTGGCAATCAGCCCCAGCATTTT

clone size: .
V gene: TRBV30
D gene: TRBD1
J gene: TRBJ1-4
CDR3 protein: CAWSVPRGEKLFF
CDR3 DNA: TGTGCCTGGAGTGTTCCCAGGGGGGAAAAACTGTTTTTT

clone size: .
V gene: TRBV7-8
D gene: .
J gene: TRBJ2-3
CDR3 protein: CASSADRDTQYF
CDR3 DNA: TGTGCCAGCAGCGCCGACAGGGATACGCAGTATTTT

clone size: .
V gene: TRBV2
D gene: .
J gene: TRBJ1-3
CDR3 protein: CASRKDSSGNTIYF
CDR3 DNA: TGTGCCAGCAGGAAGGACAGCTCTGGAAACACCATATATTTT

clone size: .
V gene: TRBV2
D gene: .
J gene: TRBJ2-7
CDR3 protein: CASLAGPPFTQQYF
CDR3 DNA: TGTGCCAGCTTAGCAGGGCCCCCCTTTACGCAGCAGTACTTC

clone size: .
V gene: TRBV19
D gene: TRBD1
J gene: TRBJ2-2
CDR3 protein: CASSGQGVRSGELFF
CDR3 DNA: TGTGCCAGTAGCGGACAGGGGGTCAGGTCCGGGGAGCTGTTTTTT

clone size: .
V gene: TRBV2
D gene: .
J gene: TRBJ2-7
CDR3 protein: CASRIQGGSEQYF
CDR3 DNA: TGTGCCAGCAGAATACAGGGGGGGTCCGAGCAGTACTTC

clone size: .
V gene: TRBV7-3
D gene: TRBD1
J gene: TRBJ2-3
CDR3 protein: CASSKTGGPGSPDTQYF
CDR3 DNA: TGTGCCAGCAGCAAAACAGGGGGCCCGGGGAGCCCAGATACGCAGTATTTT

clone size: .
V gene: TRBV7-3
D gene: TRBD1
J gene: TRBJ2-1
CDR3 protein: CASSLDRGTYNEQFF
CDR3 DNA: TGTGCCAGCAGCTTGGACAGGGGGACCTACAATGAGCAGTTCTTC

clone size: .
V gene: TRBV18
D gene: .
J gene: TRBJ1-6
CDR3 protein: CASSQSNSRDSPLHF
CDR3 DNA: TGTGCCAGCTCACAATCGAACAGCCGAGATTCACCCCTCCACTTT

clone size: .
V gene: TRBV11-3
D gene: TRBD1
J gene: TRBJ2-3
CDR3 protein: CASIHRFGQERLDTDTQYF
CDR3 DNA: TGTGCCAGCATCCACCGTTTCGGACAGGAGCGACTTGACACAGATACGCAGTATTTT

clone size: .
V gene: TRBV28
D gene: .
J gene: TRBJ1-5
CDR3 protein: CASSAGALPQHF
CDR3 DNA: TGTGCCAGCAGTGCGGGGGCCCTACCCCAGCATTTT

clone size: .
V gene: TRBV6-1
D gene: TRBD1
J gene: TRBJ2-1
CDR3 protein: CASTLDRGHEQFF
CDR3 DNA: TGTGCCAGCACCTTAGACAGGGGCCATGAGCAGTTCTTC

clone size: .
V gene: TRBV7-9
D gene: TRBD2
J gene: TRBJ2-1
CDR3 protein: CASRSTSGVEREQFF
CDR3 DNA: TGTGCCAGCAGGTCTACTAGCGGGGTGGAGCGTGAGCAGTTCTTC

clone size: .
V gene: TRBV28
D gene: .
J gene: TRBJ1-2
CDR3 protein: CASSTPFDKDYGYTF
CDR3 DNA: TGTGCCAGCAGCACCCCGTTTGACAAGGACTATGGCTACACCTTC

clone size: .
V gene: TRBV5-1
D gene: TRBD2
J gene: TRBJ2-1
CDR3 protein: CASSLAGGTGWIEPAYNEQFF
CDR3 DNA: TGCGCCAGCAGCTTGGCCGGGGGGACGGGATGGATTGAGCCGGCCTACAATGAGCAGTTCTTC

clone size: .
V gene: TRBV11-2
D gene: TRBD1
J gene: TRBJ1-3
CDR3 protein: CASSPTGPLGNTIYF
CDR3 DNA: TGTGCCAGCAGCCCGACAGGGCCCCTTGGAAACACCATATATTTT

clone size: .
V gene: TRBV18
D gene: TRBD1
J gene: TRBJ2-1
CDR3 protein: CASSPRGEGQGRNEQFF
CDR3 DNA: TGTGCCAGCTCACCACGAGGCGAGGGACAGGGCCGCAATGAGCAGTTCTTC

clone size: few
V gene: TRBV9
D gene: .
J gene: TRBJ1-6
CDR3 protein: CASSSRGESSPLHF
CDR3 DNA: TGTGCCAGCAGCTCCAGGGGAGAGAGTTCACCCCTCCACTTT

clone size: .
V gene: TRBV7-2
D gene: .
J gene: TRBJ1-5
CDR3 protein: CASSLDKSRQPQHF
CDR3 DNA: TGTGCCAGCAGCTTAGATAAAAGCCGGCAGCCCCAGCATTTT

clone size: .
V gene: TRBV28
D gene: .
J gene: TRBJ1-6
CDR3 protein: CASSGKMGVRDSPLHF
CDR3 DNA: TGTGCCAGCAGTGGGAAAATGGGCGTGAGGGATTCACCCCTCCACTTT

clone size: few
V gene: TRBV2
D gene: .
J gene: TRBJ2-7
CDR3 protein: CASSEGTASYEQYF
CDR3 DNA: TGTGCCAGCAGTGAAGGGACAGCTTCCTACGAGCAGTACTTC

clone size: .
V gene: TRBV4-1
D gene: TRBD2
J gene: TRBJ2-3
CDR3 protein: CASSPSGLGRDTQYF
CDR3 DNA: TGCGCCAGCAGCCCTAGCGGACTAGGACGGGATACGCAGTATTTT

clone size: .
V gene: TRBV6-5
D gene: .
J gene: TRBJ1-1
CDR3 protein: CASSFSRGNTEAFF
CDR3 DNA: TGTGCCAGCAGTTTCTCTAGGGGGAACACTGAAGCTTTCTTT

clone size: .
V gene: TRBV29-1
D gene: .
J gene: TRBJ2-7
CDR3 protein: CSVVTGSYEQYF
CDR3 DNA: TGCAGCGTTGTCACAGGGTCTTACGAGCAGTACTTC

clone size: .
V gene: TRBV19
D gene: TRBD2
J gene: TRBJ2-7
CDR3 protein: CASSRGGIGPYEQYF
CDR3 DNA: TGTGCCAGTAGTAGGGGAGGGATCGGACCCTACGAGCAGTACTTC

clone size: .
V gene: TRBV7-3
D gene: TRBD2
J gene: TRBJ2-5
CDR3 protein: CASSPGLAGSPIYF
CDR3 DNA: TGTGCCAGCAGCCCCGGACTAGCGGGATCCCCCATCTACTTC